These 14 T cell receptor beta chains were sequenced from one sample in a study of blood T cell repertoires in COVID-19. Measured with immunoSEQ multiplex PCR; TCRdb has only the in-frame clones, and not every one. Here the sample spans approximately 62,000 clones, 76% being singletons. The sequencing input was peripheral blood. The origin of the receptors is a woman aged 45 to 65 with active or convalescent COVID-19.

The chain combines TRBV4-1 with TRBJ2-7; TRBD1 matches 9 bases. Trimming took 2 bases from V and 6 from J; bases not matched to a gene: 5. CDR1 MGHRA and CDR2 YSYEKL come from the germline V gene. The CDR3 spans 14 residues. The CDR3 DNA reads as TGCGCCAGCAGCCAATTGGGACAGGGCGGCGAGCAGTACTTC. It codes for CASSQLGQGGEQYF.

The CDR3 spells CASSGRWDWENTGELFF. DNA for the CDR3: TGTGCCAGCAGCGGCAGATGGGACTGGGAAAACACCGGGGAGCTGTTTTTT. The rearrangement uses TRBV7-2 and TRBJ2-2; a weak D match, TRBD2 (6 bases). Germline CDR1 and CDR2: SGHTA and FQGNSA. Trimming stripped 5 bases from V and 2 bases from J, with 18 bases between. The CDR3 runs 17 residues.

With regard to this clone: Because the CDR3's place on the DNA is in doubt, the DNA is left out and the CDR3 is given as listed by TCRdb. The chain has TRBV10-1 and TRBJ1-1. The CDR3 is 14 amino acids in total, end residues counted. Germline values: CDR1 WNHNN, CDR2 SYGVQD (reference sequence). This chain's CDR3 is CATFGEGSRTEAFF.

This chain links TRBV11-2 with TRBJ1-1; D gene ambiguous. Germline CDR1 reads SGHAT; CDR2 reads FQNNGV. Trimming cost V 5 bases and J 1 base, with 11 bases left between them. CDR3 length: 14 residues. This chain's CDR3 is CASSLRRTNTEAFF. The CDR3 DNA sequence: TGTGCCAGCAGCCTGAGGAGGACGAACACTGAAGCTTTCTTT.

This clone appeared once. CDR3: CASSYFGALTDTQYF. CDR3 DNA: TGTGCCAGCAGTTACTTTGGGGCCCTCACAGATACGCAGTATTTT. The chain uses TRBV6-5 and TRBJ2-3, with D possibly being TRBD1 (5 bases). Germline CDR1 reads MNHEY; CDR2 reads SVGAGI. V was pared by 1 base and J by 2 bases, with 10 bases between. There are 15 residues in the CDR3.

The CDR3 spells CASSLVAGSSYNEQFF. DNA of the CDR3: TGCGCCAGCAGCTTGGTAGCGGGGAGCTCCTACAATGAGCAGTTCTTC. The chain recombines TRBV5-1 with TRBJ2-1; 8 nucleotides match TRBD2. J lost 0 bases, V lost 0 bases, and 2 bases had no gene match. The CDR3 runs to 16 residues. Germline V gene data show CDR1 as SGHRS and CDR2 as YFSETQ. The full variable domain, with the rest looked up from reference TRBV5-1 and TRBJ2-1, is KAGVTQTPRYLIKTRGQQVTLSCSPISGHRSVSWYQQTPGQGLQFLFEYFSETQRNKGNFPGRFSGRQFSNSRSEMNVSTLELGDSALYLCASSLVAGSSYNEQFFGPGTRLTVL.

This chain connects TRBV11-3 to TRBJ2-2, with a weak D call TRBD1 (5 bases). The V and J ends lost 5 bases and 5 bases respectively, with 18 bases between them. Germline values: CDR1 SGHNT, CDR2 YENEEA. This CDR3 region has 16 residues. CDR3 bases: TGTGCCAGCAGCCCCGGTTCCGCCAGGGTGACCGGGGAGCTGTTTTTT. This translates into CASSPGSARVTGELFF.

This chain links TRBV27 with TRBJ1-1; D is perhaps TRBD1 (5 bases). Germline V gives CDR1 MNHEY, CDR2 SMNVEV (reference sequence). This CDR3 is built from 14 residues. V lost 7 bases and J lost 12, with 24 bases in between. The CDR3 DNA reads as TGTGCCAGCACGCGAGGAGTTAACCAGGGAGGAACTTTCTTT. Protein: CASTRGVNQGGTFF.

The chain uses TRBV24-1 and TRBJ2-5; 9 positions match TRBD2. The ends lost 10 bases at V and 5 bases at J; junction bases unmatched: 1. The CDR3 has 11 residues. Germline V CDR1 and CDR2: KGHDR, SFDVKD. CDR3 sequence: CATAGGETQYF. DNA for the CDR3: TGTGCCACGGCGGGGGGGGAGACCCAGTACTTC.

V is TRBV2 and J is TRBJ2-1; 9 nucleotides agree with TRBD1. Trimming at V came to 7 bases and at J to 6 bases, leaving 7 bases not matched to a gene. The CDR3 consists of 14 residues. Germline V gene lookup returns CDR1 SNHLY and CDR2 FYNNEI. The CDR3 nucleotides are TGTGCCAGCAAGCGGGACAGGGAAACCAATGAGCAGTTCTTC. It translates to CASKRDRETNEQFF.

The chain recombines TRBV24-1 with TRBJ1-1; no clear D gene. CDR1 KGHDR and CDR2 SFDVKD come from the germline V gene. Trimming shortened V by 4 bases and J by 6 bases, and 11 bases separated the two germline ends. The CDR3 loop spans 13 amino acids. The CDR3 region is CATSERGTSEAFF. CDR3 in DNA: TGTGCCACCAGTGAGCGGGGAACGTCTGAAGCTTTCTTT.

J is TRBJ1-4 and V is TRBV12-2; TRBD1 is the table's D call, not checked against the DNA. TRBV12-2 counts as a pseudogene. The CDR3 is made up of 15 amino acids. CDR3 residues: CASRRTGADNEKLFF. For the CDR3, the DNA is TGTGCAAGTCGCCGGACAGGGGCTGATAATGAAAAACTGTTTTTT.

This clone was seen once. The chain recombines TRBV6-5 with TRBJ2-1; unclear D gene. Germline V gene sequence: CDR1 MNHEY, CDR2 SVGAGI. The CDR3 sequence is 15 residues long. The V end was cut by 2 bases, the J end by 8 bases, with 16 bases between. The CDR3 protein is CASSYPVKDWDEQFF. In DNA, the CDR3 is TGTGCCAGCAGTTACCCCGTAAAAGACTGGGATGAGCAGTTCTTC.

This chain connects TRBV28 to TRBJ1-2; no reliable D call. Per germline, CDR1 MDHEN and CDR2 SYDVKM. The V end lost 5 bases, the J end lost 4 bases, and 20 bases lay between the germline ends. This CDR3 is 16 amino acids long. This chain's CDR3 is CASSPLEGGIGYGYTF. Written as DNA, the CDR3 is TGTGCCAGCAGTCCCCTTGAGGGAGGTATAGGCTATGGCTACACCTTC.